This is a list of T cell receptor beta chains from one sample in a study of blood T cell repertoires in COVID-19. Repertoires were generated with immunoSEQ multiplex PCR, while TCRdb's copy carries only in-frame clones and drops some. The data show about 170,000 clones, with 84% seen just once and 2.5% to 3% held by the top ten. The sequenced sample was peripheral blood. All receptors derive from a woman aged 80 or older with COVID-19, enrolled during active disease. Each CDR3 is given with its conserved first and last residue. D genes are given only for firm matches. Part of the rows lack a size; the others show once, few, many or a class for expanded clones.

TRBD2	NA	TRBV9	TRBJ2-3	CASSELPGLAYDTQYF	TGTGCCAGCAGCGAACTTCCGGGACTAGCATATGATACGCAGTATTTT
NA	NA	TRBV7-9	TRBJ1-1	CASSFAGKNTEAFF	TGTGCCAGCAGCTTCGCAGGGAAAAACACTGAAGCTTTCTTT
TRBD1	NA	TRBV19	TRBJ1-6	CASSPGQGATPLHF	TGTGCCAGTAGTCCCGGACAGGGTGCGACACCCCTCCACTTT
TRBD2	NA	TRBV24-1	TRBJ2-1	CATRSGLAGNNEQFF	TGTGCCACCAGATCCGGTCTAGCGGGCAACAATGAGCAGTTCTTC
NA	NA	TRBV4-2	TRBJ1-5	CASSQDPGHSNQPQHF	TGTGCCAGCAGCCAAGATCCGGGTCACAGCAATCAGCCCCAGCATTTT
TRBD1	NA	TRBV3-1/TRBV3-2	TRBJ1-2	CASSRTGGPINYGYTF	TGTGCCAGCAGCCGGACAGGGGGCCCCATCAACTATGGCTACACCTTC
TRBD2	NA	TRBV5-1	TRBJ2-4	CASSLELAGGRIQYF	TGCGCCAGCAGCTTGGAACTAGCGGGAGGGCGCATTCAGTACTTC
NA	NA	TRBV5-1	TRBJ2-7	CASSLVAAYEQYF	TGCGCCAGCAGCTTGGTCGCGGCCTACGAGCAGTACTTC
TRBD2	NA	TRBV30	TRBJ2-7	CAWNRPGLAAGEQYF	TGTGCCTGGAACCGCCCGGGACTAGCGGCAGGGGAGCAGTACTTC
TRBD2	NA	TRBV9	TRBJ2-7	CASSVAGGGPYEQYF	TGTGCCAGCAGCGTAGCGGGCGGGGGGCCCTACGAGCAGTACTTC
TRBD1	NA	TRBV14	TRBJ1-2	CASSQDYRGLGYTF	TGTGCCAGCAGCCAAGACTACAGGGGGCTGGGCTACACCTTC
TRBD2	NA	TRBV3-1/TRBV3-2	TRBJ2-5	CASSLGTSGAQETQYF	TGTGCCAGCAGCCTTGGGACTAGCGGGGCTCAAGAGACCCAGTACTTC
TRBD2	NA	TRBV7-3	TRBJ2-5	CASSLMGTRLCVGTQYF	TGTGCCAGCAGCTTAATGGGGACTAGACTCTGCGTTGGGACCCAGTACTTC
TRBD1	NA	TRBV19	TRBJ2-7	CASSRTGLFYEQYF	TGTGCCAGTAGTCGGACAGGGTTATTCTACGAGCAGTACTTC
TRBD2	NA	TRBV29-1	TRBJ2-3	CSVLGLAGGDTQYF	TGCAGCGTCCTGGGACTAGCGGGGGGAGATACGCAGTATTTT
NA	NA	TRBV27	TRBJ1-2	CASSFTQDYGYTF	TGTGCCAGCAGTTTCACCCAGGACTATGGCTACACCTTC
NA	once	TRBV20-1	TRBJ2-7	CSAQAGEQYF	TGCAGTGCCCAGGCAGGGGAGCAGTACTTC
TRBD2	NA	TRBV19	TRBJ2-1	CASSLRDYYVNEQFF	TGTGCCAGTAGCCTCCGGGACTACTACGTTAATGAGCAGTTCTTC
NA	NA	TRBV11-2	TRBJ1-5	CASSFDSAGLGQPQHF	TGTGCCAGCAGCTTCGACTCCGCGGGATTGGGTCAGCCCCAGCATTTT
TRBD1	few	TRBV5-1	TRBJ2-5	CASSSTGVWGTQYF	TGCGCCAGCAGCTCTACAGGGGTATGGGGGACCCAGTACTTC
NA	NA	TRBV18	TRBJ1-1	CASSPSGVRTEAFF	TGTGCCAGCTCACCCTCGGGGGTGAGGACTGAAGCTTTCTTT
NA	once	TRBV11-3	TRBJ1-3	CASSLDWGPGNTIYF	TGTGCCAGCAGCTTAGACTGGGGGCCGGGAAACACCATATATTTT
NA	NA	TRBV9	TRBJ1-1	CASSGGGNTEAFF	TGTGCCAGCAGCGGAGGGGGGAACACTGAAGCTTTCTTT
TRBD1	NA	TRBV27	TRBJ1-4	CASRGTGGHEKLFF	TGTGCCAGCAGGGGGACAGGGGGCCATGAAAAACTGTTTTTT
NA	NA	TRBV30	TRBJ1-5	CAWNRDPNQPQHF	TGTGCCTGGAACAGGGACCCCAATCAGCCCCAGCATTTT
NA	NA	TRBV6-4	TRBJ2-6	CASTRTHSGANVLTF	TGTGCCAGCACCCGTACACACTCTGGGGCCAACGTCCTGACTTTC
NA	once	TRBV18	TRBJ2-2	CASSLKNTGELFF	TGTGCCAGCTCCCTTAAAAACACCGGGGAGCTGTTTTTT
NA	NA	TRBV6-1	TRBJ1-6	CASSEGHVDYSPLHF	TGTGCCAGCAGTGAAGGGCACGTCGATTATTCACCCCTCCACTTT
TRBD1	NA	TRBV7-8	TRBJ1-3	CASSLGTGALSGNTIYF	TGTGCCAGCAGCTTAGGGACAGGGGCTCTCTCTGGAAACACCATATATTTT
TRBD2	NA	TRBV27	TRBJ2-2	CASSGLAGRNTGELFF	TGTGCCAGCAGCGGACTAGCGGGACGAAACACCGGGGAGCTGTTTTTT
NA	NA	TRBV2	TRBJ1-2	CASRQGLVPYGYTF	TGTGCCAGCAGGCAGGGATTAGTACCCTATGGCTACACCTTC
NA	NA	TRBV5-1	TRBJ1-4	CASSRQGINEKLFF	TGCGCCAGCAGCCGCCAGGGGATTAATGAAAAACTGTTTTTT
NA	NA	TRBV5-1	TRBJ2-7	CASSLPKGVGDEQYF	TGCGCCAGCAGCCTCCCCAAGGGGGTTGGGGACGAGCAGTACTTC
NA	NA	TRBV30	TRBJ1-1	CAWSREVTEAFF	TGTGCCTGGAGCAGGGAGGTCACTGAAGCTTTCTTT
NA	NA	TRBV9	TRBJ2-7	CASSPDQGHSYEQYF	TGTGCCAGCAGCCCAGACCAGGGACACTCTTACGAGCAGTACTTC
NA	few	TRBV11-2	TRBJ2-2	CASSFLTGTGELFF	TGTGCCAGCAGCTTTTTGACGGGCACCGGGGAGCTGTTTTTT
TRBD1	NA	TRBV10-3	TRBJ2-7	CAIKDRVSEQYF	TGTGCCATAAAGGACAGGGTGTCCGAGCAGTACTTC
TRBD1	NA	TRBV2	TRBJ1-2	CASRDRGRGYTF	TGTGCCAGCAGGGACAGGGGCCGGGGCTACACCTTC
TRBD1	NA	TRBV6-5	TRBJ1-1	CASRSWTGPEAFF	TGTGCCAGCAGGTCCTGGACAGGGCCTGAAGCTTTCTTT
TRBD2	NA	TRBV6-5	TRBJ2-5	CASSSLAGAQTQYF	TGTGCCAGCAGTTCCCTAGCGGGGGCCCAGACCCAGTACTTC
NA	NA	TRBV10-3	TRBJ1-1	CAIKTEGNTEAFF	TGTGCCATCAAAACGGAGGGGAACACTGAAGCTTTCTTT
NA	NA	TRBV7-3	TRBJ1-1	CASSFQEDTEAFF	TGTGCCAGCAGCTTTCAGGAGGACACTGAAGCTTTCTTT
NA	NA	TRBV11-1	TRBJ2-2	CASSLALEGELFF	TGTGCCAGCAGCTTAGCCTTGGAGGGGGAGCTGTTTTTT
NA	NA	TRBV6-2/TRBV6-3	TRBJ2-5	CASSSRVETQYF	TGTGCCAGCAGCAGCCGCGTGGAGACCCAGTACTTC
TRBD2	NA	TRBV7-3	TRBJ2-2	CASSLVASGRVANTGELFF	TGTGCCAGCAGCTTAGTGGCTAGCGGGAGAGTAGCGAACACCGGGGAGCTGTTTTTT
TRBD2	NA	TRBV18	TRBJ2-5	CASSPLAGGPRETQYF	TGTGCCAGCTCACCACTGGCGGGAGGGCCGAGAGAGACCCAGTACTTC
NA	few	TRBV15	TRBJ2-2	CATSRPRLGLTGELFF	TGTGCCACCAGCAGGCCCCGGTTGGGGCTAACCGGGGAGCTGTTTTTT
TRBD2	NA	TRBV2	TRBJ2-7	CASSYSGEREGF	TGTGCCAGCTCATACAGCGGGGAGCGGGAAGGCTTC